Following are 2 T cell receptor beta chains from one sample sequenced in a study of cytomegalovirus exposure and HLA in healthy donors. PCR used 60 Vbeta primers and 13 Jbeta primers. The method was immunoSEQ multiplex PCR; TCRdb's version includes in-frame clones alone and lacks a portion of them. There are over 150,000 clones in the sample; 70% to 80% occur only once, and 4.3% lies in the top ten. Sequencing input: PBMCs. The receptor set was obtained from a man aged 40-49 years in good health and CMV-seronegative.

The rearrangement joins TRBV9 to TRBJ2-1; D not resolved. The V gene's germline CDR1 is SGDLS and CDR2 YYNGEE. The CDR3 consists of 10 residues. V was clipped by 7 bases and J by 8 bases, with 7 bases between them. The CDR3 spells CASAGDEQFF. In DNA, the CDR3 is TGTGCCAGCGCAGGCGATGAGCAGTTCTTC. The full variable domain, rest sourced from reference TRBV9 and TRBJ2-1, is DSGVTQTPKHLITATGQRVTLRCSPRSGDLSVYWYQQSLDQGLQFLIQYYNGEERAKGNILERFSAQQFPDLHSELNLSSLELGDSALYFCASAGDEQFFGPGTRLTVL.

V and J are TRBV11-2 and TRBJ2-7; 9 positions agree with TRBD1. This CDR3 has 14 residues. The V gene end was trimmed by 4 bases and the J gene end by 5 bases; junction bases not matched to a gene: 6. Germline CDR1 is SGHAT and CDR2 is FQNNGV. The CDR3: CASSWGQGSHEQYF. Here the CDR3 DNA reads TGTGCCAGCAGCTGGGGACAGGGTAGCCACGAGCAGTACTTC. The full variable domain, its missing parts supplied by reference TRBV11-2 and TRBJ2-7, is EAGVAQSPRYKIIEKRQSVAFWCNPISGHATLYWYQQILGQGPKLLIQFQNNGVVDDSQLPKDRFSAERLKGVDSTLKIQPAKLEDSAVYLCASSWGQGSHEQYFGPGTRLTVT.